This TCR beta chain appears in the sequencing data of a study of post-analysis software for immune sequencing data. Study-wide results and caveats: Elevated frequency relative to controls characterized 4 or 5 TRBV segments in patients, TRBV5-6, TRBV5-1 and TRBV20-1 among them.

Included in the TCR beta cDNA libraries were unique molecular identifiers. TCRdb fed the PCR reads into MiXCR, producing one record per CDR3 protein. The table shows about 760,000 distinct CDR3 sequences, with less than 35% occurring only once. V dropped 1 base and J dropped 4 bases, with 7 bases sitting between them. The CDR3 consists of 14 residues. Germline assignment: CDR1 SGHTA and CDR2 FQGNSA. This clonotype has a handful of counts. What it binds is not known. The source of this sequence is a girl aged 10 to 17 with multiple sclerosis. The sequencing sample was made of blood. The chain joins TRBV7-2 to TRBJ1-4; no definite D call. The CDR3 spells CASSLGPINEKLFF. The CDR3 nucleotides are TGTGCCAGCAGCTTAGGGCCGATTAATGAAAAACTGTTTTTT.